Listed below are T cell receptor beta chains from one sample, sequenced in a study of T cell responses to AZD1222 COVID-19 vaccine. The assay was immunoSEQ multiplex PCR, and TCRdb's table has in-frame clones only and misses some. The table lists roughly 170,000 clones, 90% to 95% of them singletons. The sample consisted of peripheral blood, taken 28 days after the second AZD1222 dose. All receptors come from an adult who received the AZD1222 COVID-19 vaccine. Both conserved end residues are part of each CDR3. Fields, in order: J gene, clone size, D gene, V gene, CDR3 DNA, CDR3 protein. The D gene is left open where the match is weak. Clone sizes are given selectively: once, few, many, or a class where the clone is expanded.

j_call: TRBJ2-1
clone_size: NA
d_call: TRBD2
v_call: TRBV29-1
cdr3_nt: TGCAGCGGAGGGACTAGCGGGATAGATGAGCAGTTCTTC
cdr3_aa: CSGGTSGIDEQFF

j_call: TRBJ1-1
clone_size: NA
d_call: TRBD1
v_call: TRBV14
cdr3_nt: TGTGCCAGCAGCCAAGATTTTGTGGGGACAGGCGATGAAGCTTTCTTT
cdr3_aa: CASSQDFVGTGDEAFF

j_call: TRBJ1-2
clone_size: NA
d_call: TRBD1
v_call: TRBV29-1
cdr3_nt: TGCAGCGTTGAAGACCCTTTGCAGGGGGCTAGAGGCTACACCTTC
cdr3_aa: CSVEDPLQGARGYTF

j_call: TRBJ2-1
clone_size: NA
d_call: TRBD1
v_call: TRBV30
cdr3_nt: TGTGCCTGGAGTGTAGGGGGACAGGATTACAATGAGCAGTTCTTC
cdr3_aa: CAWSVGGQDYNEQFF

j_call: TRBJ1-1
clone_size: NA
d_call: NA
v_call: TRBV4-3
cdr3_nt: TGCGCCAGCAGCCAAGTTGGTTATGAAGCTTTCTTT
cdr3_aa: CASSQVGYEAFF

j_call: TRBJ1-2
clone_size: NA
d_call: TRBD1
v_call: TRBV9
cdr3_nt: TGTGCCAGCAGCGCCGACAGGGATTTTGACTATGGCTACACCTTC
cdr3_aa: CASSADRDFDYGYTF

j_call: TRBJ2-4
clone_size: NA
d_call: NA
v_call: TRBV5-1
cdr3_nt: TGCGCCAGCAGCTTGGACAGAAACATTCAGTACTTC
cdr3_aa: CASSLDRNIQYF

j_call: TRBJ2-1
clone_size: NA
d_call: TRBD2
v_call: TRBV19
cdr3_nt: TGTGCCAGTACCCAGTTTAGTAGCGGGAGCTCCTACAATGAGCAGTTCTTC
cdr3_aa: CASTQFSSGSSYNEQFF

j_call: TRBJ1-1
clone_size: NA
d_call: TRBD1
v_call: TRBV19
cdr3_nt: TGTGCCACCGTTGGGAGGGGGCATCTGCCGACCCATAACACTGAAGCTTTCTTT
cdr3_aa: CATVGRGHLPTHNTEAFF

j_call: TRBJ1-2
clone_size: NA
d_call: NA
v_call: TRBV4-3
cdr3_nt: TGCGCCAGCAGCCAAGATCTGACTCGAAACTATGGCTACACCTTC
cdr3_aa: CASSQDLTRNYGYTF

j_call: TRBJ2-3
clone_size: NA
d_call: NA
v_call: TRBV24-1
cdr3_nt: TGTGCCACCAGTGATTTAGGTGGGCCAGCTAGCACAGATACGCAGTATTTT
cdr3_aa: CATSDLGGPASTDTQYF

j_call: TRBJ2-5
clone_size: NA
d_call: NA
v_call: TRBV9
cdr3_nt: TGTGCCAGCAGCGGATCCGGGACAACCCAAGAGACCCAGTACTTC
cdr3_aa: CASSGSGTTQETQYF

j_call: TRBJ1-4
clone_size: NA
d_call: NA
v_call: TRBV19
cdr3_nt: TGTGCCAGCAGGGCCTCCCGTAATGAAAAACTGTTTTTT
cdr3_aa: CASRASRNEKLFF

j_call: TRBJ1-1
clone_size: NA
d_call: NA
v_call: TRBV7-9
cdr3_nt: TGTGCCAGCAGCCCCAAGGTGTCTGAAGCTTTCTTT
cdr3_aa: CASSPKVSEAFF

j_call: TRBJ1-1
clone_size: NA
d_call: NA
v_call: TRBV28
cdr3_nt: TGTGCCAGCAGCCGTAAGGTAACAGCACTGAACACTGAAGCTTTCTTT
cdr3_aa: CASSRKVTALNTEAFF

j_call: TRBJ1-5
clone_size: once
d_call: NA
v_call: TRBV28
cdr3_nt: TGTGCCAGCAGCTTATTTACAGGGTCTCAGCCCCAGCATTTT
cdr3_aa: CASSLFTGSQPQHF

j_call: TRBJ2-5
clone_size: NA
d_call: TRBD2
v_call: TRBV5-5
cdr3_nt: TGTGCCAGCAGCTCGACCCCGGGACTAGCGACGGAGACCCAGTACTTC
cdr3_aa: CASSSTPGLATETQYF

j_call: TRBJ1-5
clone_size: NA
d_call: NA
v_call: TRBV19
cdr3_nt: TGTGCCAGTAGTATGGGTACAGCGAGCAATCAGCCCCAGCATTTT
cdr3_aa: CASSMGTASNQPQHF

j_call: TRBJ2-7
clone_size: NA
d_call: TRBD2
v_call: TRBV3-1/TRBV3-2
cdr3_nt: TGTACCAGCAGCCGTTACGGACTAGCGGGGGGACCTTTCTTATACTTC
cdr3_aa: CTSSRYGLAGGPFLYF

j_call: TRBJ2-5
clone_size: NA
d_call: NA
v_call: TRBV5-6
cdr3_nt: TGTGCCAGCAGACCTGTGGAACAGCTGGAGACCCAGTACTTC
cdr3_aa: CASRPVEQLETQYF

j_call: TRBJ1-4
clone_size: NA
d_call: NA
v_call: TRBV28
cdr3_nt: TGTGCCAGCAGTTTGGAGGCCCAGAATGAAAAACTGTTTTTT
cdr3_aa: CASSLEAQNEKLFF

j_call: TRBJ1-5
clone_size: once
d_call: NA
v_call: TRBV19
cdr3_nt: TGTGCCAGTAGTGATCAGGGGCGCCATCAGCCCCAGCATTTT
cdr3_aa: CASSDQGRHQPQHF

j_call: TRBJ1-2
clone_size: NA
d_call: NA
v_call: TRBV10-3
cdr3_nt: TGTGCCATCAGTGAGTCGCAGGGAGGCTACACCTTC
cdr3_aa: CAISESQGGYTF

j_call: TRBJ2-2
clone_size: NA
d_call: TRBD2
v_call: TRBV3-1/TRBV3-2
cdr3_nt: TGTGCCAGCAGCGTCCGACGACTAGCGGGGGGTCCCGCGGCGAACACCGGGGAGCTGTTTTTT
cdr3_aa: CASSVRRLAGGPAANTGELFF

j_call: TRBJ1-5
clone_size: NA
d_call: NA
v_call: TRBV19
cdr3_nt: TGTGCCAGTAGTTTCGGTGGGGGAATTAGCAATCAGCCCCAGCATTTT
cdr3_aa: CASSFGGGISNQPQHF

j_call: TRBJ1-1
clone_size: NA
d_call: NA
v_call: TRBV12-3/TRBV12-4
cdr3_nt: TGTGCCAGCAGTTTTGGACGGGGAAGGGAAGCTTTCTTT
cdr3_aa: CASSFGRGREAFF

j_call: TRBJ2-7
clone_size: NA
d_call: NA
v_call: TRBV5-1
cdr3_nt: TGCGCCAGCAGCTTGGACGCGGGACGGGGCTACGAGCAGTACTTC
cdr3_aa: CASSLDAGRGYEQYF

j_call: TRBJ1-2
clone_size: NA
d_call: NA
v_call: TRBV24-1
cdr3_nt: TGTGCCACCAGTGATTTTCGGGGGGTACAGTTCAAGCTTTGCTATGGCTACACCTTC
cdr3_aa: CATSDFRGVQFKLCYGYTF

j_call: TRBJ1-1
clone_size: once
d_call: NA
v_call: TRBV11-3
cdr3_nt: TGTGCCAGCAGCTTAGAGGGGGCGAACACTGAAGCTTTCTTT
cdr3_aa: CASSLEGANTEAFF

j_call: TRBJ1-6
clone_size: few
d_call: NA
v_call: TRBV5-4
cdr3_nt: TGTGCCAGCAGCATGAACAGGGATAATTCACCCCTCCACTTT
cdr3_aa: CASSMNRDNSPLHF

j_call: TRBJ1-2
clone_size: NA
d_call: TRBD1
v_call: TRBV27
cdr3_nt: TGTGCCAGCAGGCGGACAGGGACAGATGGCTACACCTTC
cdr3_aa: CASRRTGTDGYTF